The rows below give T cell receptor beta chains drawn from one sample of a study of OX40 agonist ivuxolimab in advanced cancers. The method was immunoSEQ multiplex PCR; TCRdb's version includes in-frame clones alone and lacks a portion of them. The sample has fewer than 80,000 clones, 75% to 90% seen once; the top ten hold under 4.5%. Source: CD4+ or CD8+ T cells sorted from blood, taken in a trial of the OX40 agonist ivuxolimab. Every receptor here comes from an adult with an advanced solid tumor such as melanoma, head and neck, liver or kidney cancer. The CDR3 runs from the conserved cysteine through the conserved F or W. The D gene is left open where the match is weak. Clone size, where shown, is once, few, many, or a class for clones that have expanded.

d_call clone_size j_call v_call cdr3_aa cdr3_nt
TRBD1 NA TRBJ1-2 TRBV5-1 CASSWGQGRNGYTF TGCGCCAGCAGCTGGGGACAGGGACGGAATGGCTACACCTTC
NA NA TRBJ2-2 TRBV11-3 CASSPSDSYTGELFF TGTGCCAGCAGCCCGAGTGACAGCTACACCGGGGAGCTGTTTTTT
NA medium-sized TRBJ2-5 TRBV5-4 CASSYRTMYQETQYF TGTGCCAGCAGCTACAGGACAATGTACCAAGAGACCCAGTACTTC
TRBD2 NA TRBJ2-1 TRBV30 CAFGRGYNEQFF TGTGCCTTTGGGAGGGGTTACAATGAGCAGTTCTTC
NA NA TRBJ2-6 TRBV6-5 CASSSPSSGANVLTF TGTGCCAGCAGTTCGCCTAGCTCTGGGGCCAACGTCCTGACTTTC
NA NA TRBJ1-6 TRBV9 CASSVERSPGAPLHF TGTGCCAGCAGCGTAGAGAGGTCGCCAGGTGCACCCCTCCACTTT
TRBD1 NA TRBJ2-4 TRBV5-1 CASSFGQGDIQYF TGCGCCAGCAGCTTCGGACAGGGGGACATTCAGTACTTC
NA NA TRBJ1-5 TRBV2 CASSEARRYNQPQHF TGTGCCAGCAGTGAAGCGCGGCGCTACAATCAGCCCCAGCATTTT
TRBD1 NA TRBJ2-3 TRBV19 CASSARLPGQGASGHTDTQYF TGTGCCAGTAGTGCCCGTCTTCCGGGACAGGGGGCTAGTGGGCACACAGATACGCAGTATTTT
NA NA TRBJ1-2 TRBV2 CASRSEGDGYTF TGTGCCAGCAGATCGGAAGGGGATGGCTACACCTTC
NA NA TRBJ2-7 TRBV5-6 CASSLRFPANSYEQYF TGTGCCAGCAGCCTTCGATTCCCTGCAAACTCCTACGAGCAGTACTTC
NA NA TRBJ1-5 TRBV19 CASSTQGGQPQHF TGTGCCAGTAGTACTCAGGGCGGGCAGCCCCAGCATTTT
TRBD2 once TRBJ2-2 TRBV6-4 CASSETGGVTGELFF TGTGCCAGCAGTGAGACGGGGGGAGTAACCGGGGAGCTGTTTTTT
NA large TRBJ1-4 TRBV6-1 CASSDPWGRFNEKLFF TGTGCCAGCAGTGACCCGTGGGGGAGATTTAATGAAAAACTGTTTTTT
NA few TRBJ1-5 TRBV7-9 CASSSIENHSNQPQHF TGTGCCAGCAGCTCCATAGAAAACCATAGCAATCAGCCCCAGCATTTT
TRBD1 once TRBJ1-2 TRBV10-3 CAISESNSDRANYGYTF TGTGCCATCAGTGAGTCGAATTCTGACAGGGCCAACTATGGCTACACCTTC
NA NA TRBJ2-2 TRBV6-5 CASSYFSNTGELFF TGTGCCAGCAGTTACTTCTCGAACACCGGGGAGCTGTTTTTT
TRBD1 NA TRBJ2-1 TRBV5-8 CASSGRDRVYNEQFF TGTGCCAGCAGCGGCCGGGACAGGGTCTACAATGAGCAGTTCTTC
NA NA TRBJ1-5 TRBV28 CASSLSRGPPGWQPQHF TGTGCCAGCAGTTTATCTAGGGGACCCCCTGGATGGCAGCCCCAGCATTTT
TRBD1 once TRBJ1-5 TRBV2 CASSWDRSIYQPQHF TGTGCCAGCAGTTGGGACAGGTCGATCTATCAGCCCCAGCATTTT
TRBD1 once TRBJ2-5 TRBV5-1 CASSLGTGGQETQYF TGCGCCAGCAGCTTGGGTACAGGGGGTCAAGAGACCCAGTACTTC
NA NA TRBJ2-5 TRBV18 CASSRSTAFQETQYF TGTGCCAGCTCACGATCGACGGCCTTCCAAGAGACCCAGTACTTC
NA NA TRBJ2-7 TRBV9 CASSPRQEFYEQYF TGTGCCAGCAGCCCCCGACAGGAATTCTACGAGCAGTACTTC